Listed below are T cell receptor beta chains from one sample, sequenced in a study of T cell responses to AZD1222 COVID-19 vaccine. Repertoires were generated with immunoSEQ multiplex PCR, while TCRdb's copy carries only in-frame clones and drops some. The table lists 95,000 to 110,000 clones, over 85% of them singletons. Sequences were derived from peripheral blood, sampled on day 0 of AZD1222 vaccination. The receptor source for this set is an adult in good health. CDR3s include the opening cysteine and the closing phenylalanine or tryptophan. A D gene is named only where the DNA matches it firmly. Where a row states a size, it is once, few, many or the class of an expanded clone; other rows omit it.

j_call: TRBJ2-5; clone_size: .; v_call: TRBV18; d_call: .; cdr3_aa: CASSPAVQETQYF; cdr3_nt: TGTGCCAGCTCACCGGCGGTCCAAGAGACCCAGTACTTC
j_call: TRBJ1-2; clone_size: once; v_call: TRBV27; d_call: TRBD1; cdr3_aa: CASSPWTGTSSYGYTF; cdr3_nt: TGTGCCAGCAGTCCATGGACAGGGACGAGTAGCTATGGCTACACCTTC
j_call: TRBJ1-5; clone_size: .; v_call: TRBV6-5; d_call: .; cdr3_aa: CASSSTENQPQHF; cdr3_nt: TGTGCCAGCAGCTCGACAGAGAATCAGCCCCAGCATTTT
j_call: TRBJ1-4; clone_size: .; v_call: TRBV7-8; d_call: TRBD1; cdr3_aa: CASSLTGQGYEKLFF; cdr3_nt: TGTGCCAGCAGCTTAACGGGACAGGGTTATGAAAAACTGTTTTTT
j_call: TRBJ1-5; clone_size: .; v_call: TRBV6-2/TRBV6-3; d_call: .; cdr3_aa: CASSYSGTARNQPQHF; cdr3_nt: TGTGCCAGCAGTTACTCTGGGACGGCCCGCAATCAGCCCCAGCATTTT
j_call: TRBJ1-4; clone_size: .; v_call: TRBV6-5; d_call: .; cdr3_aa: CASSYSSVATNEKLFF; cdr3_nt: TGTGCCAGCAGTTACTCCTCAGTTGCAACTAATGAAAAACTGTTTTTT
j_call: TRBJ2-1; clone_size: .; v_call: TRBV7-2; d_call: .; cdr3_aa: CASSLSRDHEQFF; cdr3_nt: TGTGCCAGCAGCTTATCCAGGGACCATGAGCAGTTCTTC
j_call: TRBJ1-1; clone_size: .; v_call: TRBV6-5; d_call: .; cdr3_aa: CASNSGGTEAFF; cdr3_nt: TGTGCCAGCAACAGCGGGGGGACTGAAGCTTTCTTT
j_call: TRBJ2-1; clone_size: .; v_call: TRBV29-1; d_call: TRBD2; cdr3_aa: CSVLTSGRDNEQFF; cdr3_nt: TGCAGCGTTCTTACTAGCGGGAGAGACAATGAGCAGTTCTTC
j_call: TRBJ2-1; clone_size: .; v_call: TRBV24-1; d_call: TRBD2; cdr3_aa: CATSDLLAGVNEQFF; cdr3_nt: TGTGCCACCAGTGATTTACTAGCGGGAGTCAATGAGCAGTTCTTC
j_call: TRBJ1-1; clone_size: .; v_call: TRBV27; d_call: TRBD1; cdr3_aa: CASSPDRVFTEAFF; cdr3_nt: TGTGCCAGCAGTCCCGACAGGGTATTCACTGAAGCTTTCTTT
j_call: TRBJ2-7; clone_size: .; v_call: TRBV11-3; d_call: .; cdr3_aa: CASSTQGRSLTYEQYF; cdr3_nt: TGTGCCAGCAGCACCCAGGGACGGTCACTAACCTACGAGCAGTACTTC
j_call: TRBJ1-1; clone_size: .; v_call: TRBV30; d_call: .; cdr3_aa: CAGVRDGNTEAFF; cdr3_nt: TGTGCCGGGGTCCGGGACGGAAACACTGAAGCTTTCTTT
j_call: TRBJ1-3; clone_size: .; v_call: TRBV10-3; d_call: .; cdr3_aa: CAISGGNSGNTIYF; cdr3_nt: TGTGCCATCAGCGGGGGCAACTCTGGAAACACCATATATTTT
j_call: TRBJ2-3; clone_size: .; v_call: TRBV6-5; d_call: .; cdr3_aa: CASKVLASTDTQYF; cdr3_nt: TGTGCCAGCAAAGTACTAGCCAGCACAGATACGCAGTATTTT
j_call: TRBJ2-3; clone_size: .; v_call: TRBV6-2/TRBV6-3; d_call: TRBD2; cdr3_aa: CASSYGRASDTQYF; cdr3_nt: TGTGCCAGCAGTTACGGGAGGGCCTCAGATACGCAGTATTTT
j_call: TRBJ2-7; clone_size: .; v_call: TRBV7-2; d_call: TRBD2; cdr3_aa: CASSLRWASGEQYF; cdr3_nt: TGTGCCAGCAGCTTACGGTGGGCTAGCGGCGAGCAGTACTTC
j_call: TRBJ2-7; clone_size: .; v_call: TRBV6-2/TRBV6-3; d_call: TRBD2; cdr3_aa: CASSSDLAGGYEQYF; cdr3_nt: TGTGCCAGCAGCAGCGACCTAGCGGGAGGCTACGAGCAGTACTTC
j_call: TRBJ1-3; clone_size: .; v_call: TRBV11-2; d_call: .; cdr3_aa: CASSLRPTSTSGNTIYF; cdr3_nt: TGTGCCAGCAGCTTAAGGCCCACATCAACCTCTGGAAACACCATATATTTT
j_call: TRBJ2-7; clone_size: few; v_call: TRBV11-2; d_call: .; cdr3_aa: CASSTQTERYEQYF; cdr3_nt: TGTGCCAGCAGCACCCAGACAGAGCGCTACGAGCAGTACTTC
j_call: TRBJ2-7; clone_size: .; v_call: TRBV11-2; d_call: TRBD2; cdr3_aa: CASSFGLAASYEQYF; cdr3_nt: TGTGCCAGCAGCTTCGGACTAGCGGCCTCCTACGAGCAGTACTTC
j_call: TRBJ2-2; clone_size: .; v_call: TRBV5-1; d_call: .; cdr3_aa: CASSQRPRGQINTGELFF; cdr3_nt: TGCGCCAGCAGCCAACGACCCCGTGGACAGATAAACACCGGGGAGCTGTTTTTT
j_call: TRBJ2-7; clone_size: .; v_call: TRBV25-1; d_call: .; cdr3_aa: CASSEWEGGGEQYF; cdr3_nt: TGTGCCAGCAGTGAATGGGAAGGGGGAGGCGAGCAGTACTTC
j_call: TRBJ2-5; clone_size: .; v_call: TRBV2; d_call: TRBD2; cdr3_aa: CASIPGRAIETQYF; cdr3_nt: TGTGCCAGCATCCCCGGGAGGGCCATCGAGACCCAGTACTTC
j_call: TRBJ1-3; clone_size: .; v_call: TRBV2; d_call: TRBD1; cdr3_aa: CASRDRGTGNTIYF; cdr3_nt: TGTGCCAGTCGGGACAGGGGGACTGGAAACACCATATATTTT
j_call: TRBJ1-2; clone_size: .; v_call: TRBV19; d_call: .; cdr3_aa: CASSKLPGDHYGYTF; cdr3_nt: TGTGCCAGTAGTAAACTTCCAGGGGACCACTATGGCTACACCTTC
j_call: TRBJ1-1; clone_size: .; v_call: TRBV18; d_call: TRBD1; cdr3_aa: CASSPPSGQVNTEAFF; cdr3_nt: TGTGCCAGCTCACCACCCTCGGGACAGGTGAACACTGAAGCTTTCTTT
j_call: TRBJ1-3; clone_size: once; v_call: TRBV15; d_call: .; cdr3_aa: CATSPDLRAKGNTIYF; cdr3_nt: TGTGCCACCAGCCCAGACCTGAGGGCAAAGGGAAACACCATATATTTT
j_call: TRBJ1-1; clone_size: .; v_call: TRBV7-2; d_call: .; cdr3_aa: CASSRASYGTEAFF; cdr3_nt: TGTGCCAGCAGCCGGGCTAGTTATGGGACTGAAGCTTTCTTT
j_call: TRBJ1-4; clone_size: .; v_call: TRBV7-9; d_call: TRBD1; cdr3_aa: CASSLEGQVPNEKLFF; cdr3_nt: TGTGCCAGCAGCTTGGAGGGACAGGTCCCTAATGAAAAACTGTTTTTT
j_call: TRBJ2-5; clone_size: .; v_call: TRBV15; d_call: .; cdr3_aa: CATSRPQGTQYF; cdr3_nt: TGTGCCACCAGCAGACCCCAGGGGACCCAGTACTTC
j_call: TRBJ2-7; clone_size: once; v_call: TRBV5-1; d_call: TRBD1; cdr3_aa: CASSFRTGSYEQYF; cdr3_nt: TGCGCCAGCAGCTTCCGGACAGGCTCCTACGAGCAGTACTTC
j_call: TRBJ1-1; clone_size: .; v_call: TRBV27; d_call: .; cdr3_aa: CASSPTGGTSEAFF; cdr3_nt: TGTGCCAGCAGCCCAACAGGTGGCACTTCTGAAGCTTTCTTT
j_call: TRBJ1-6; clone_size: .; v_call: TRBV6-5; d_call: .; cdr3_aa: CASSYGGFNSPLHF; cdr3_nt: TGTGCCAGCAGTTACGGGGGGTTTAATTCACCCCTCCACTTT
j_call: TRBJ2-3; clone_size: .; v_call: TRBV29-1; d_call: .; cdr3_aa: CSVVGGTSDTDTQYF; cdr3_nt: TGCAGCGTTGTAGGAGGAACTTCAGACACAGATACGCAGTATTTT
j_call: TRBJ2-1; clone_size: .; v_call: TRBV5-1; d_call: TRBD1; cdr3_aa: CASSLGTGGNEQFF; cdr3_nt: TGCGCCAGCAGCTTGGGGACAGGAGGAAATGAGCAGTTCTTC
j_call: TRBJ2-2; clone_size: .; v_call: TRBV2; d_call: TRBD2; cdr3_aa: CASSVGRAAGELFF; cdr3_nt: TGTGCCAGCAGTGTAGGGAGGGCCGCCGGGGAGCTGTTTTTT
j_call: TRBJ1-2; clone_size: .; v_call: TRBV28; d_call: TRBD1; cdr3_aa: CASSEQGGDYGYTF; cdr3_nt: TGTGCCAGCAGTGAACAGGGGGGGGACTATGGCTACACCTTC
j_call: TRBJ1-2; clone_size: .; v_call: TRBV6-5; d_call: .; cdr3_aa: CASRAQVLYGYTF; cdr3_nt: TGTGCCAGCAGAGCTCAAGTCCTTTATGGCTACACCTTC
j_call: TRBJ2-3; clone_size: .; v_call: TRBV24-1; d_call: .; cdr3_aa: CATRGGRGLGDTQYF; cdr3_nt: TGTGCCACCAGAGGGGGACGAGGTCTGGGGGATACGCAGTATTTT
j_call: TRBJ1-1; clone_size: .; v_call: TRBV11-3; d_call: .; cdr3_aa: CASSLGTRLTEAFF; cdr3_nt: TGTGCCAGCAGCTTAGGGACCCGTCTGACTGAAGCTTTCTTT
j_call: TRBJ2-5; clone_size: .; v_call: TRBV7-2; d_call: .; cdr3_aa: CASRDRGTDLETQYF; cdr3_nt: TGTGCCAGCAGAGACCGAGGGACGGATTTGGAGACCCAGTACTTC
j_call: TRBJ2-7; clone_size: .; v_call: TRBV30; d_call: .; cdr3_aa: CAWSVLGRSHYEQYF; cdr3_nt: TGTGCCTGGAGTGTACTCGGCCGAAGCCACTACGAGCAGTACTTC
j_call: TRBJ1-1; clone_size: .; v_call: TRBV27; d_call: .; cdr3_aa: CASKLVGFNTEAFF; cdr3_nt: TGTGCCAGCAAGCTTGTAGGGTTTAACACTGAAGCTTTCTTT